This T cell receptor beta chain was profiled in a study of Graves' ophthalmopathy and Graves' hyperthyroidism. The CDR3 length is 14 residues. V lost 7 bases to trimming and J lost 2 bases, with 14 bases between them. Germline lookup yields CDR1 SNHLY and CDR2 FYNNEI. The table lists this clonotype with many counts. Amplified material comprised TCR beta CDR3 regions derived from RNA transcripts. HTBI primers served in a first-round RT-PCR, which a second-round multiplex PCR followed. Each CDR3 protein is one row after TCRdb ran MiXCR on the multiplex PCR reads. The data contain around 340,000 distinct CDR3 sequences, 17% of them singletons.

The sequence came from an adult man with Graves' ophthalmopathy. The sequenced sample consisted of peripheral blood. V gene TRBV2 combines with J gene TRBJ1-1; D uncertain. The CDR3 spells CASISTAGNTEAFF. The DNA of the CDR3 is TGTGCCAGCATTAGCACCGCGGGAAACACTGAAGCTTTCTTT.